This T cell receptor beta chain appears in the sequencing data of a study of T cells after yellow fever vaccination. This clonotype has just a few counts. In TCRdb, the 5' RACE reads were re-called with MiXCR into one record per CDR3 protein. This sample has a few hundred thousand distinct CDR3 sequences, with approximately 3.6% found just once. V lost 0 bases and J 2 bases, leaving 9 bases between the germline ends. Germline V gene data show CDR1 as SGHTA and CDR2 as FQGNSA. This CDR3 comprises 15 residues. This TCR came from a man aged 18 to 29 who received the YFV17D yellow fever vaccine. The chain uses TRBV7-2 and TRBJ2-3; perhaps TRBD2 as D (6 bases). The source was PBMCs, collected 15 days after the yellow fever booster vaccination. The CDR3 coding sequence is TGTGCCAGCAGCTTAGCTAGCGGCCACACAGATACGCAGTATTTT. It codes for CASSLASGHTDTQYF.